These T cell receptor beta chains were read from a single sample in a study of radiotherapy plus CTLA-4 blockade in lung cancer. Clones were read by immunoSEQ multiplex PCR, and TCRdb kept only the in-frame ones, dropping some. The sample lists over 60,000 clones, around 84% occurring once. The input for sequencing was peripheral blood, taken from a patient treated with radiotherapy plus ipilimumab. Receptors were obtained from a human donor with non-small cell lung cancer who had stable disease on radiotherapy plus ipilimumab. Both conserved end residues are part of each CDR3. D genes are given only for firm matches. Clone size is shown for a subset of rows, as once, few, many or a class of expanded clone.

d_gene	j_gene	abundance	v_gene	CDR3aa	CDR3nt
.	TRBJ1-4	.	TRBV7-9	CASSLVGGGRKNEKLFF	TGTGCCAGCAGCTTAGTCGGGGGCGGGAGAAAAAATGAAAAACTGTTTTTT
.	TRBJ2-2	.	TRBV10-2	CASTPRTGSNTGELFF	TGCGCCAGCACCCCCCGGACCGGGTCGAACACCGGGGAGCTGTTTTTT
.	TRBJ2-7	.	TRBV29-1	CSVLQLALSSYEQYF	TGCAGCGTCCTCCAGCTAGCACTGAGCTCCTACGAGCAGTACTTC
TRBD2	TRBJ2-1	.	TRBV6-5	CASSYPESGRHEQFF	TGTGCCAGCAGTTACCCGGAGAGCGGGAGGCATGAGCAGTTCTTC
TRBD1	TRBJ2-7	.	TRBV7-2	CASSPRGTGNYEQYF	TGTGCCAGCAGCCCACGTGGGACAGGGAACTACGAGCAGTACTTC
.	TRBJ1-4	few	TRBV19	CASTLDGATNEKLFF	TGTGCCAGTACCTTAGACGGAGCAACTAATGAAAAACTGTTTTTT
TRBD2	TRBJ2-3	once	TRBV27	CASSYTVLAGSPDTQYF	TGTGCCAGCAGTTATACCGTTCTAGCGGGAAGCCCAGATACGCAGTATTTT
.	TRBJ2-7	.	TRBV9	CASSVGGSYEQYF	TGTGCCAGCAGCGTAGGCGGCTCCTACGAGCAGTACTTC
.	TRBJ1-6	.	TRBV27	CASSLSLPGGPFNSPLHF	TGTGCCAGCAGTTTATCGCTCCCGGGGGGGCCTTTTAATTCACCCCTCCACTTT
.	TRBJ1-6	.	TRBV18	CASSPPSNSPLHF	TGTGCCAGCTCACCACCAAGTAATTCACCCCTCCACTTT
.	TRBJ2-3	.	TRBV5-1	CASSRGGSSTDTQYF	TGCGCCAGCAGTAGGGGGGGATCTAGCACAGATACGCAGTATTTT
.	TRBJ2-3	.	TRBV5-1	CASSLRPNTDTRYF	TGCGCCAGCAGCTTGAGGCCGAACACAGATACGCGGTATTTT
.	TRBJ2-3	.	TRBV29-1	CSGAATVGTDTQYF	TGCAGCGGAGCGGCGACAGTGGGCACAGATACGCAGTATTTT
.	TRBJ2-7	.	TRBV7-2	CAGSRVGSTYEQYF	TGTGCCGGCAGCCGGGTCGGGAGCACCTACGAGCAGTACTTC
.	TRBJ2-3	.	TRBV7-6	CASSHDTSYTQYF	TGTGCCAGCAGCCATGACACCTCTTATACGCAGTATTTT
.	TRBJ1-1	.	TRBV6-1	CASSDRALTEAFF	TGTGCCAGCAGTGACAGGGCTCTAACTGAAGCTTTCTTT
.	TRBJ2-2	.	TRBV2	CASSGLGPRREELFF	TGTGCCAGCAGTGGCCTAGGTCCGCGAAGAGAGGAGCTGTTTTTT
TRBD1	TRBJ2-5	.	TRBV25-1	CASSEPGGQETQYF	TGTGCCAGCAGTGAACCAGGGGGTCAAGAGACCCAGTACTTC
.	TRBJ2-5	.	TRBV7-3	CASSSSVTGSETQYF	TGTGCCAGCAGCTCCTCAGTCACAGGGAGTGAGACCCAGTACTTC
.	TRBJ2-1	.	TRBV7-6	CASSRDLPGNEQFF	TGTGCCAGCAGCCGGGACCTCCCGGGCAATGAGCAGTTCTTC
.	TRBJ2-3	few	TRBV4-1	CASSQVDLVFTDTQYF	TGCGCCAGCAGCCAAGTGGACCTAGTCTTCACAGATACGCAGTATTTT
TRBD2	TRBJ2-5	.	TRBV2	CATRTGLAGITQYF	TGTGCCACCCGGACGGGACTAGCGGGGATCACCCAGTACTTC
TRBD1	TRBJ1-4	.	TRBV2	CASSDRDRGEEKLFF	TGTGCCAGCAGCGACCGGGACAGGGGTGAAGAAAAACTGTTTTTT